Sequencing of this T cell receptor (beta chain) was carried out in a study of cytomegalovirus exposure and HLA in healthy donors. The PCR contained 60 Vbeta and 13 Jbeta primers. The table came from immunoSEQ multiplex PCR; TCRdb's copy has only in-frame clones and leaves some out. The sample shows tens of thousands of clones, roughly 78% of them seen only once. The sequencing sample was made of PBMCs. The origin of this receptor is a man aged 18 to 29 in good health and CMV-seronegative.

The CDR3 DNA reads as TGTGCCAGCAGCTTCGGGACAGGGGGATGGGTTGGGGAGCTGTTTTTT. This encodes CASSFGTGGWVGELFF. This sequence joins TRBV5-6 and TRBJ2-2, with 11 bases lining up with TRBD1. With 2 bases clipped from V and 8 bases from J, the junction kept 8 bases outside the gene matches. CDR1 is SGHDT, CDR2 YYEEEE, per germline. The CDR3 extends over 16 amino acids.